This T cell receptor beta chain was sequenced during a study of T-cell reconstitution after alpha-beta-depleted transplantation in children. TCRbeta library preparation incorporated unique molecular identifiers. TCRdb processed the PCR reads anew with MiXCR; each CDR3 protein has one entry. The sample has about 420,000 distinct CDR3 sequences, approximately 11% seen once. The TCR sequence derives from a human donor who donated a stem cell graft to a child with acute myeloid leukemia. Specimen: PBMCs from the stem cell graft donor, collected from the stem cell graft.

For the CDR3, the DNA is TGCAGCGTTAAGGACAGGGGCATTCAAGATGGCTACACCTTC. Protein product: CSVKDRGIQDGYTF. This chain links TRBV29-1 with TRBJ1-2, with TRBD1 matching 9 bases. There are 14 residues in the CDR3. Germline trimming cut 5 bases from V and 6 bases from J; bases unmatched to any gene: 10. Germline V gene lookup returns CDR1 SQVTM and CDR2 ANQGSEA.